The present entry profiles one T cell receptor beta chain with its context. This entry comes from a study of blood T cell repertoires in COVID-19. Study context: Samples came from the United States, Italy and Spain, spanning acute and convalescent COVID-19.

Original methodology: Researchers report that nucleated cell counts were estimated from reference gene primer amplification. Sequencing used immunoSEQ multiplex PCR; TCRdb keeps in-frame clones, though not all of them. From that table come the V and J calls and clone size; the DNA was used to work out D and trimming. The sample includes 150,000 to 200,000 clones, nearly 80% of them seen just once. With 5 bases clipped from V and 2 bases from J, the junction kept 7 bases outside the gene matches. CDR3 length equals 15 residues. From germline, CDR1 is SGHVS and CDR2 FQNEAQ. This receptor was obtained from a woman at least 80 years old with acute or convalescent COVID-19. The chain joins TRBV7-8 to TRBJ2-7, with 9 positions matching TRBD2. Material for sequencing was peripheral blood. This CDR3 reads CASSRAGGGAYEQYF. As DNA, the CDR3 is TGTGCCAGCAGCCGAGCGGGAGGAGGAGCCTACGAGCAGTACTTC.